Presented here are 15 T cell receptor beta chains from one specimen sequenced in a study of cytotoxic CD8 clonotypes in ibrutinib-treated CLL. Clones were read by immunoSEQ multiplex PCR, and TCRdb kept only the in-frame ones, dropping some. The table records approximately 280,000 clones, roughly 76% of them present only once. The material sequenced was PBMCs, taken at disease progression, from a patient treated with ibrutinib. These receptor sequences come from a human donor with chronic lymphocytic leukemia.

The J gene is TRBJ2-7, the V gene TRBV7-9; D may match TRBD1 or TRBD2 (5 bases each). V was pared by 5 bases and J by 3 bases, with 17 bases between. Per germline, CDR1 SEHNR and CDR2 FQNEAQ (reference sequence). This CDR3 is 15 amino acids long. The CDR3 spells CASSNWGRSYYEQYF. CDR3 DNA sequence: TGTGCCAGCAGCAACTGGGGACGGAGCTACTACGAGCAGTACTTC.

J is TRBJ2-1 and V is TRBV13, with 8 bases identical to TRBD2. J lost 7 bases, V lost 5 bases, and 10 bases had no gene match. Per germline, CDR1 PRHDT and CDR2 FYEKMQ (reference sequence). This CDR3 comprises 15 residues. Here the CDR3 reads CASSRGLGEWNEQFF. The CDR3 coding sequence is TGTGCCAGCAGCCGGGGACTAGGGGAATGGAATGAGCAGTTCTTC.

The rearrangement links TRBV25-1 to TRBJ2-3, with 10 nucleotides matching TRBD1. The CDR3 spans 16 residues. Losses at the gene ends were 6 bases for V and 7 bases for J; bases not matched to a gene: 13. The germline V gene has CDR1 MGHDK and CDR2 SYGVNS. CDR3 coding DNA: TGTGCCAGCAGATCAACCGGGACAGGGGAGCCATATACGCAGTATTTT. Translated: CASRSTGTGEPYTQYF.

J is TRBJ2-7 and V is TRBV29-1, with D possibly matching TRBD1 (6 bases). This CDR3 region has 14 residues. Trimming shortened V by 1 base and J by 3 bases, and 13 bases separated the two germline ends. Per germline, CDR1 SQVTM and CDR2 ANQGSEA. CDR3 protein: CSVEAGHPYYEQYF. DNA for the CDR3: TGCAGCGTTGAAGCGGGACACCCTTACTACGAGCAGTACTTC.

The chain links TRBV10-1 to TRBJ2-7, with unresolved D. The V end lost 4 bases, the J end lost 3 bases, and 10 bases lay between the germline ends. The CDR3 contains 13 residues. Germline CDR1 is WNHNN and CDR2 is SYGVQD (reference sequence). The CDR3 region is CASSATLGYEQYF. CDR3 nucleotides: TGCGCCAGCAGTGCCACCTTAGGCTACGAGCAGTACTTC.

This sequence joins TRBV25-1 and TRBJ2-2; D might be TRBD1 or TRBD2, each matching 5 bases. This CDR3 is built from 14 residues. Trimming removed 3 bases at V and 6 bases at J, with 11 bases between. Per the germline V gene, CDR1 is MGHDK and CDR2 is SYGVNS. The CDR3 spells CASSEVGVPGELFF. The DNA for the CDR3 is TGTGCCAGCAGTGAGGTGGGGGTTCCCGGGGAGCTGTTTTTT.

The chain links TRBV28 to TRBJ2-2, with D perhaps matching TRBD1 (6 bases). V was shortened by 6 bases and J by 1 base, with 9 bases between the two germline ends. Germline CDR1 is MDHEN and CDR2 is SYDVKM. This CDR3 contains 14 residues. CDR3 DNA sequence: TGTGCCAGCAGCCTGACAGGGAACACCGGGGAGCTGTTTTTT. It encodes CASSLTGNTGELFF.

The V gene is TRBV7-6, the J gene TRBJ2-5; 8 bases fit TRBD2. The CDR3 spans 16 residues. Germline CDR1 SGHVS, CDR2 FNYEAQ. V lost 4 bases and J lost 3; bases outside the gene matches: 10. The CDR3 DNA follows: TGTGCCAGCAGCTCCCCCGCGACTAGCGTAAAAGAGACCCAGTACTTC. This codes for CASSSPATSVKETQYF.

The chain couples TRBV7-7 to TRBJ2-2; TRBD2 matches at 10 bases. Losses at the gene ends were 5 bases for V and 6 bases for J; bases not matched to a gene: 6. CDR3 length: 15 amino acids. The germline gives CDR1 SSHAT, CDR2 FNYEAQ (reference sequence). The DNA of the CDR3 is TGTGCCAGCAGCCCCCGGACTAGCGGACCCGGGGAGCTGTTTTTT. As protein: CASSPRTSGPGELFF. Filled out from reference TRBV7-7 and TRBJ2-2, the complete variable domain reads GAGVSQSPRYKVTKRGQDVTLRCDPISSHATLYWYQQALGQGPEFLTYFNYEAQPDKSGLPSDRFSAERPEGSISTLTIQRTEQRDSAMYRCASSPRTSGPGELFFGEGSRLTVL.

The chain uses TRBV5-1 and TRBJ1-4; D not certain. The CDR3 has 14 residues. Trimming cost V 3 bases and J 10 bases, with 16 bases left between them. Germline V gene lookup returns CDR1 SGHRS and CDR2 YFSETQ. CDR3 sequence reads: CASSSRLREGKLFF. Written as DNA, the CDR3 is TGCGCCAGCAGCTCCCGTTTGAGGGAGGGAAAACTGTTTTTT.

The chain employs TRBV14 and TRBJ2-3; D may be TRBD1 (5 bases). The germline V and J ends were trimmed by 3 bases and 4 bases, with 14 bases remaining between them. Germline assignment: CDR1 SGHDN and CDR2 FVKESK. This CDR3 contains 15 residues. The CDR3, as DNA: TGTGCCAGCAGCCAGCCAGGGCCCCTATCAGATACGCAGTATTTT. Translation: CASSQPGPLSDTQYF.

This clone appeared once. The rearrangement links TRBV29-1 to TRBJ2-5; 8 bases line up with TRBD1. The trim removed 8 bases at V and 5 bases at J, leaving 13 bases unmatched. Germline-derived CDR1 and CDR2 are SQVTM and ANQGSEA. The CDR3 loop spans 14 amino acids. The DNA for the CDR3 is TGCAGCCTGAGGAGGCAGGGGGCGTGGGAGACCCAGTACTTC. This codes for CSLRRQGAWETQYF.

V is TRBV29-1 and J is TRBJ2-7; D gene ambiguous. V lost 5 bases, J lost 0 bases, and 14 bases lay in between. CDR1 SQVTM and CDR2 ANQGSEA come from the germline V gene. The CDR3 extends over 14 amino acids. The CDR3 bases are TGCAGCGTTAAGACGCCGCGGCGCTCCTACGAGCAGTACTTC. It yields the protein CSVKTPRRSYEQYF.

V usage is TRBV5-6 and J usage is TRBJ2-5, with a possible D match to TRBD1 (6 bases). Germline CDR1 reads SGHDT; CDR2 reads YYEEEE. Trimming shortened V by 5 bases and J by 3 bases, and 8 bases separated the two germline ends. The CDR3 has 12 residues. The chain's CDR3 is CASRYREETQYF. The DNA of the CDR3 is TGTGCCAGCAGGTACAGGGAAGAGACCCAGTACTTC.

This chain uses TRBV11-2 with TRBJ2-7; D is uncertain. Per germline, CDR1 SGHAT and CDR2 FQNNGV. V lost 4 bases and J lost 5, with 18 bases in between. The CDR3 covers 15 residues. CDR3 sequence reads: CASSSIELGKNEQYF. DNA of the CDR3: TGTGCCAGCAGCTCCATAGAGCTAGGGAAAAACGAGCAGTACTTC.